One and the same sample provided the 25 T cell receptor beta chains below, sequenced in a study of CD8+CD57+ T cells in acquired aplastic anemia. The authors sequenced patients whose flow cytometry had shown CD8+CD57+ cell expansion. Genomic DNA, the template, was used for profiling of the TCR beta VDJ and CDR3. TCRdb recomputed calls from the reads with MiXCR, one row per CDR3 protein. The table lists hundreds of thousands of distinct CDR3 sequences, around 30% of them singletons. The sequencing sample was made of sorted CD4+, CD8+, or CD8+CD57+ T cells (not recorded which) from PBMCs. The receptor source for this set is a human donor with aplastic anemia.

The CDR3: CASSRDPTYEQYF. CDR3 in DNA: TGTGCCAGTAGTCGGGACCCTACCTACGAGCAGTACTTC. The chain employs TRBV19 and TRBJ2-7; D could derive from TRBD1 or TRBD2 (5 bases each). The length of the CDR3 is 13 residues. With 5 bases removed from V and 2 bases from J, the gap between germline ends came to 10 bases. Germline V gene lookup returns CDR1 LNHDA and CDR2 SQIVND (reference sequence).

This clonotype was seen only a few times. V gene TRBV10-2 combines with J gene TRBJ2-5; D might be TRBD2 (5 bases). V lost 4 bases to trimming and J lost 5 bases, with 11 bases between them. Per germline, CDR1 WSHSY and CDR2 SAAADI. This CDR3 has 13 amino acids. The CDR3 DNA reads TGCGCCAGCAGTGCACGGGGTCCTGAGACCCAGTACTTC. Translated: CASSARGPETQYF.

The sample holds many counts of this clonotype. This sequence joins TRBV10-3 and TRBJ1-2; 9 bases line up with TRBD1. CDR1 ENHRY and CDR2 SYGVKD come from the germline V gene. The ends lost 4 bases at V and 1 base at J; junction bases unmatched: 4. The CDR3 has 15 residues. CDR3: CAISGTGAGNYGYTF. In DNA, the CDR3 is TGTGCCATCAGTGGGACAGGGGCCGGTAACTATGGCTACACCTTC.

In this sample, this clonotype turned up many times. The chain employs TRBV20-1 and TRBJ1-6; the match to TRBD1 covers 8 bases. With 3 bases clipped from V and 10 bases from J, the junction kept 8 bases outside the gene matches. The length of the CDR3 is 14 residues. Germline values: CDR1 DFQATT, CDR2 SNEGSKA (reference sequence). Written as DNA, the CDR3 is TGCAGTGCTAGCCAGGGGGCGGTGGGATCACCCCTCCACTTT. Amino acids: CSASQGAVGSPLHF.

Of note for this clonotype: The junction and the germline gene differ at one end; a read error may be behind it. The J gene is TRBJ2-5, the V gene TRBV6-1, with 8 positions matching TRBD2. The CDR3 loop spans 18 amino acids. Germline V gene data show CDR1 as MNHNS and CDR2 as SASEGT. DNA for the CDR3: TGTGCCAGCAGTGAAGTGGTGTTAGCGGGGCTCACTGGAGAGGCCCAGTACTTC. Protein sequence: CASSEVVLAGLTGEAQYF.

V usage is TRBV10-1 and J usage is TRBJ2-7, with 9 bases fitting TRBD2. Germline V CDR1 and CDR2: WNHNN, SYGVQD (reference sequence). V shed 4 bases, J shed 4 bases, and the junction held 8 bases outside the gene matches. The CDR3 loop spans 15 amino acids. DNA for the CDR3: TGCGCCAGCAGTGGTGGCGGGAGGGCGTCTTACGAGCAGTACTTC. Protein: CASSGGGRASYEQYF.

Many counts were recorded for this clonotype. V is TRBV2 and J is TRBJ1-6; D remains ambiguous. The CDR3 is 15 residues long. Trimming cost V 6 bases and J 7 bases, with 16 bases left between them. The germline V gene has CDR1 SNHLY and CDR2 FYNNEI. CDR3 nucleotide sequence: TGTGCCAGCAGCGACCGGGCACAGTTCAATTCACCCCTCCACTTT. This sequence encodes CASSDRAQFNSPLHF.

The sample holds many counts of this clonotype. This sequence joins TRBV7-2 and TRBJ2-7; D possibly corresponds to TRBD1 (6 bases). The CDR3 runs 14 residues. Trimming shortened V by 5 bases and J by 3 bases, and 14 bases separated the two germline ends. The germline gives CDR1 SGHTA, CDR2 FQGNSA. The CDR3 protein is CASSPTGPLYEQYF. DNA for the CDR3: TGTGCCAGCAGCCCCACAGGGCCCCTCTACGAGCAGTACTTC.

This chain joins TRBV12-3 or TRBV12-4 and TRBJ1-2; no definite D call. V was shortened by 5 bases and J by 8 bases, with 12 bases between the two germline ends. The CDR3 is 12 amino acids. This chain's CDR3 is CASSLLEGGYTF. DNA of the CDR3: TGTGCCAGCAGTCTTCTCGAAGGGGGCTACACCTTC.

Of note for this clonotype: Given a much more abundant clone one base away, this may be a read error. The chain has TRBV19 and TRBJ1-2; the D gene is possibly TRBD1 (5 bases). V was shortened by 8 bases and J by 4 bases, with 20 bases between the two germline ends. Germline V gene lookup returns CDR1 LNHDA and CDR2 SQIVND (reference sequence). The CDR3 is 15 residues long. This chain's CDR3 is CASSQARQLGYGYTF. CDR3 DNA: TGTGCCAGTTCTCAAGCTCGACAGCTTGGCTATGGCTACACCTTC. The complete variable domain, with remaining parts taken from reference TRBV19 and TRBJ1-2, reads DGGITQSPKYLFRKEGQNVTLSCEQNLNHDAMYWYRQDPGQGLRLIYYSQIVNDFQKGDIAEGYSVSREKKESFPLTVTSAQKNPTAFYLCASSQARQLGYGYTFGSGTRLTVV.

This clonotype was observed a handful of times. The chain's CDR3 is CASSFPRGNTEAFF. The CDR3 nucleotides are TGTGCCAGCAGCTTTCCGAGGGGAAACACTGAAGCTTTCTTT. The chain uses TRBV7-9 and TRBJ1-1; possibly TRBD1 for D (5 bases). There are 14 residues in the CDR3. Germline V gene data show CDR1 as SEHNR and CDR2 as FQNEAQ (reference sequence). V was pared by 3 bases and J by 2 bases, with 10 bases between.

The V call is TRBV2, the J call TRBJ2-3; TRBD1 matches 10 bases. Germline loops: CDR1 SNHLY, CDR2 FYNNEI. The J segment lost 0 bases and the V segment lost 6 bases, leaving 9 bases of the junction unmatched. This CDR3 is 17 amino acids long. CDR3 in amino acids: CASSQAMGQGSTDTQYF. The CDR3 DNA reads TGTGCCAGCAGCCAAGCAATGGGACAGGGGAGCACAGATACGCAGTATTTT.

J is TRBJ2-5 and V is TRBV24-1; the D is unclear. The germline V gene has CDR1 KGHDR and CDR2 SFDVKD. CDR3 length: 15 amino acids. V gave up 4 bases and J gave up 5 bases, with 16 bases separating them. In DNA form, the CDR3 reads TGTGCCACCAGTGACCTTGGACCCGTCTCGGAGACCCAGTACTTC. This gives the protein CATSDLGPVSETQYF.

This clonotype was seen more than once but under ten times. This chain connects TRBV6-1 to TRBJ1-5; the match to TRBD1 covers 9 bases. The CDR3 spans 15 residues. Trimming removed 4 bases from V and 5 bases from J; junction bases left unmatched: 6. The germline gives CDR1 MNHNS, CDR2 SASEGT. DNA of the CDR3: TGTGCCAGCAGTGGCGGTGACAGGGGGGATCAGCCCCAGCATTTT. It encodes CASSGGDRGDQPQHF.

This clonotype has a count of ten or more. This chain joins TRBV20-1 and TRBJ1-2; weak D call: TRBD1 (5 bases). Germline V CDR1 and CDR2: DFQATT, SNEGSKA (reference sequence). This CDR3 has 12 residues. The V end was cut by 0 bases, the J end by 7 bases, with 9 bases between. The DNA for the CDR3 is TGCAGTGCTAGAGAGGGGGACGGTGGCTACACCTTC. Translated: CSAREGDGGYTF.

This clonotype turned up a few times. The genes are TRBV2 and TRBJ1-3; D perhaps matches TRBD1 (5 bases). Per the germline V gene, CDR1 is SNHLY and CDR2 is FYNNEI. CDR3 length: 14 residues. Trimming stripped 4 bases from V and 3 bases from J, with 10 bases between. CDR3 sequence: CASSAGTDGNTIYF. CDR3 DNA: TGTGCCAGCAGTGCCGGGACGGATGGAAACACCATATATTTT.

This clonotype was observed once. The chain employs TRBV19 and TRBJ1-2; D remains ambiguous. This CDR3 spans 14 amino acids. The V end was cut by 7 bases, the J end by 9 bases, with 21 bases between. Germline CDR1 LNHDA, CDR2 SQIVND (reference sequence). The DNA of the CDR3 is TGTGCCAGTAATCCCCTTCGGGGAGACTTCCGCTACACCTTC. Its protein product is CASNPLRGDFRYTF.

This clonotype appeared a few times. The V call is TRBV19, the J call TRBJ2-1; 7 nucleotides agree with TRBD1. The V gene's germline CDR1 is LNHDA and CDR2 SQIVND (reference sequence). The CDR3 extends over 14 amino acids. J was trimmed by 6 bases and V by 5 bases; bases with no gene match: 7. CDR3 region: CASSDRTGPNEQFF. The CDR3 nucleotides read TGTGCCAGTAGTGACAGGACAGGTCCCAATGAGCAGTTCTTC.

The chain carries TRBV2 and TRBJ2-7; D gene unclear. The CDR3 extends over 12 amino acids. The germline V and J ends were trimmed by 9 bases and 5 bases, with 14 bases remaining between them. Germline V CDR1 and CDR2: SNHLY, FYNNEI. The CDR3 bases are TGTGCCAGGCCTATGGACCTTGACGAGCAGTACTTC. This translates into CARPMDLDEQYF.

This clonotype was seen repeatedly, ten times or more. The chain joins TRBV7-8 to TRBJ2-1, with D unresolved. The germline V and J ends were trimmed by 5 bases and 7 bases, with 12 bases remaining between them. This CDR3 has 13 amino acids. Looked up from germline, CDR1 is SGHVS and CDR2 is FQNEAQ. The CDR3 DNA sequence: TGTGCCAGCAGCCCCCCCAAGGTGAATGAGCAGTTCTTC. Its protein product is CASSPPKVNEQFF.

The chain uses TRBV7-9 and TRBJ1-2, with D possibly matching TRBD1 (6 bases). Germline CDR1 and CDR2: SEHNR and FQNEAQ (reference sequence). The CDR3 is 15 residues long. V was trimmed by 5 bases and J by 6 bases, leaving 19 bases between them. In nucleotides, the CDR3 is TGTGCCAGCAGCCCCCCTCAGGGGCCTGGAGATGGCTACACCTTC. Translation gives CASSPPQGPGDGYTF.

This clonotype was seen many times. The CDR3 protein is CATSDNTGPGGVGNQPQHF. CDR3 sequence (DNA): TGTGCCACCAGTGATAACACAGGGCCCGGTGGGGTTGGCAATCAGCCCCAGCATTTT. The chain links TRBV24-1 to TRBJ1-5; the D gene is possibly TRBD1 (6 bases). The V and J ends lost 3 bases and 2 bases respectively, with 22 bases between them. The germline CDR1 and CDR2 sequences are KGHDR and SFDVKD. This CDR3 region has 19 residues.

This clonotype was recorded a few times. J is TRBJ2-1 and V is TRBV7-9, with a possible D match to TRBD2 (5 bases). The germline CDR1 and CDR2 sequences are SEHNR and FQNEAQ (reference sequence). V was trimmed by 5 bases and J by 3 bases, leaving 11 bases between them. The CDR3 extends over 14 amino acids. The CDR3 bases are TGTGCCAGCAGCCCCGGCCGGGACTACAATGAGCAGTTCTTC. As protein: CASSPGRDYNEQFF.

The chain employs TRBV19 and TRBJ2-3; 11 bases fit TRBD2. The length of the CDR3 is 17 residues. The germline gives CDR1 LNHDA, CDR2 SQIVND (reference sequence). The V and J ends lost 3 bases and 0 bases, in that order; junction bases with no gene match: 5. The DNA of the CDR3 is TGTGCCAGTAGTATGTCTCCTAGCGGGGGGAGCACAGATACGCAGTATTTT. Translating gives CASSMSPSGGSTDTQYF.

The chain has TRBV5-1 and TRBJ1-2; 8 nucleotides match TRBD1. CDR3 length: 15 amino acids. With V trimmed by 0 bases and J by 5 bases, 6 bases remained unmatched. Germline lookup yields CDR1 SGHRS and CDR2 YFSETQ. As DNA, the CDR3 is TGCGCCAGCAGCTTGGGAGGGACAGGAGAGTATGGCTACACCTTC. Translating it yields CASSLGGTGEYGYTF.